One and the same sample provided the 24 T cell receptor beta chains below, sequenced in a study of shared clonotypes between healthy human individuals. The table came from immunoSEQ multiplex PCR; TCRdb's copy has only in-frame clones and leaves some out. Among some 200,000 clones listed, just over 65% were seen once. The source material was memory CD4+ T cells sorted from blood. The subset: CD45RA-negative fraction. Source of these receptors: a man in his thirties or forties in good health.

This clone came up a few times. V usage is TRBV7-2 and J usage is TRBJ2-5; possibly TRBD1 for D (6 bases). Germline V lookup: CDR1 SGHTA, CDR2 FQGNSA. The V and J ends lost 4 bases and 1 base respectively, with 10 bases between them. This CDR3 has 14 residues. The CDR3 is CASSSDRVQETQYF. DNA of the CDR3: TGTGCCAGCAGCTCGGACAGAGTCCAAGAGACCCAGTACTTC.

The genes are TRBV9 and TRBJ2-7; the D is unclear. Per the germline V gene, CDR1 is SGDLS and CDR2 is YYNGEE. The V end lost 0 bases, the J end lost 2 bases, and 9 bases lay between the germline ends. This CDR3 contains 14 residues. CDR3 DNA: TGTGCCAGCAGCGTAGGGCCAACACCCTACGAGCAGTACTTC. This sequence encodes CASSVGPTPYEQYF.

This chain links TRBV19 with TRBJ1-4, with TRBD1 as a possible D gene (5 bases). The germline V and J ends were trimmed by 3 bases and 8 bases, with 13 bases remaining between them. The CDR3 is made up of 14 amino acids. The germline gives CDR1 LNHDA, CDR2 SQIVND (reference sequence). CDR3 in amino acids: CASSMRGMNEKLFF. In DNA form, the CDR3 reads TGTGCCAGTAGTATGCGGGGGATGAACGAAAAACTGTTTTTT.

The genes are TRBV6-5 and TRBJ2-3; D is unresolved. The CDR3 runs to 15 residues. V lost 0 bases and J lost 2, with 9 bases in between. The germline CDR1 and CDR2 sequences are MNHEY and SVGAGI. CDR3 nucleotides: TGTGCCAGCAGTTACTCGGTCAGCTACACAGATACGCAGTATTTT. It translates to CASSYSVSYTDTQYF.

The chain carries TRBV28 and TRBJ2-7; no clear D gene. Per the germline V gene, CDR1 is MDHEN and CDR2 is SYDVKM. The length of the CDR3 is 13 residues. V was clipped by 6 bases and J by 6 bases, with 15 bases between them. CDR3 coding DNA: TGTGCCAGCAGCACGGAATTCTCTCTCGAGCAGTACTTC. It yields the protein CASSTEFSLEQYF.

V usage is TRBV7-8 and J usage is TRBJ2-7, with 11 positions matching TRBD2. This CDR3 has 14 residues. The germline V gene has CDR1 SGHVS and CDR2 FQNEAQ. Trimming removed 5 bases from V and 12 bases from J; junction bases left unmatched: 12. CDR3 in DNA: TGTGCCAGCAGCCCCCCCGGACTAGCGGGCTTTGTGTACTTC. It specifies CASSPPGLAGFVYF.

The rearrangement uses TRBV5-6 and TRBJ2-7, with a tentative D call TRBD2 (5 bases). The CDR3 is 14 amino acids. Germline V lookup: CDR1 SGHDT, CDR2 YYEEEE. Trimming pared 1 base from V and 4 bases from J, leaving 12 bases between. The CDR3 reads CASSLFGPGYEQYF. In DNA form, the CDR3 reads TGTGCCAGCAGCTTGTTCGGGCCGGGGTACGAGCAGTACTTC.

The chain carries TRBV5-6 and TRBJ2-1, with D perhaps assigned TRBD1 or TRBD2 (5 bases each). Germline-derived CDR1 and CDR2 are SGHDT and YYEEEE. The CDR3 covers 15 residues. V gave up 3 bases and J gave up 6 bases, with 16 bases separating them. The CDR3 nucleotides are TGTGCCAGCAGCTCCTTGGGGGTCAGGGCCAATGAGCAGTTCTTC. This gives the protein CASSSLGVRANEQFF.

The rearrangement joins TRBV7-8 to TRBJ1-5, with D possibly matching TRBD1 (5 bases). V shed 5 bases and J shed 7 bases, with 24 bases lying between them. This CDR3 region has 17 residues. Per germline, CDR1 SGHVS and CDR2 FQNEAQ. CDR3 residues: CASSREEPWQGNQPQHF. DNA of the CDR3: TGTGCCAGCAGCCGGGAGGAGCCGTGGCAGGGTAACCAGCCCCAGCATTTT.

This sequence joins TRBV27 and TRBJ2-7; D unclear. Deletions cut 2 bases from V and 12 bases from J, with 14 bases between. Per the germline V gene, CDR1 is MNHEY and CDR2 is SMNVEV (reference sequence). This CDR3 is 12 amino acids long. The CDR3 sequence: CASSLLGLVLYF. CDR3 sequence (DNA): TGTGCCAGCAGTTTACTTGGCTTAGTCCTGTACTTC.

This clone showed up just once. The gene calls are TRBV6-6 and TRBJ1-5; D is perhaps TRBD1 (5 bases). CDR1 and CDR2 (germline): MNHNY, SVGAGI (reference sequence). Trimming cost V 7 bases and J 6 bases, with 10 bases left between them. The CDR3 totals 12 residues. CDR3 DNA sequence: TGTGCCAGCAAGGGAGGGGCTCAGCCCCAGCATTTT. It yields the protein CASKGGAQPQHF.

The rearrangement joins TRBV15 to TRBJ2-7, with D tentatively TRBD1 (6 bases). Germline assignment: CDR1 LNHNV and CDR2 YYDKDF (reference sequence). The CDR3 length is 17 residues. Trimming took off 0 bases at V and 3 bases at J, with 18 bases between the two ends. The CDR3 loop is CATSRETDRFSNYEQYF. DNA of the CDR3: TGTGCCACCAGCAGAGAGACGGACAGATTCTCCAACTACGAGCAGTACTTC.

The chain couples TRBV5-3 to TRBJ1-4; no clear D. TRBV5-3 has ORF status, its function being uncertain. The CDR3 has 14 residues. V was trimmed by 4 bases and J by 7 bases, leaving 14 bases between them. The CDR3 spells CARSPRDRGEKLFF. In nucleotides, the CDR3 is TGTGCCAGAAGCCCCCGGGATCGGGGTGAAAAACTGTTTTTT.

The chain employs TRBV29-1 and TRBJ2-1; TRBD1 or TRBD2 may be the D gene (6 bases each). The CDR3 contains 15 residues. CDR1 is SQVTM, CDR2 ANQGSEA, per germline. Trimming cost V 6 bases and J 5 bases, with 20 bases left between them. The CDR3 sequence: CSVTFPGGANNEQFF. In DNA form, the CDR3 reads TGCAGCGTAACTTTCCCCGGGGGCGCAAACAATGAGCAGTTCTTC.

This clone was counted a few times. The chain recombines TRBV10-3 with TRBJ2-3, with 8 bases that match TRBD1. Germline CDR1 ENHRY, CDR2 SYGVKD. The CDR3 extends over 12 amino acids. J lost 5 bases, V lost 6 bases, and 1 base had no gene match. CDR3 DNA: TGTGCCATCAGCGACAGGGGAGATACGCAGTATTTT. It codes for CAISDRGDTQYF.

There are a few counts of this clone. At the DNA level, this CDR3 is encoded by other sequences in the same sample as well. The chain recombines TRBV7-9 with TRBJ1-2; 9 nucleotides align to TRBD1. The J segment lost 5 bases and the V segment lost 5 bases, leaving 3 bases of the junction unmatched. CDR1 and CDR2 (germline): SEHNR, FQNEAQ (reference sequence). CDR3 length equals 13 residues. The CDR3 loop reads CASSLGQGYGYTF. The DNA for the CDR3 is TGTGCCAGCAGCCTCGGACAGGGGTATGGCTACACCTTC.

This rearrangement joins TRBV10-2 to TRBJ1-1; D perhaps matches TRBD1 (6 bases). The germline CDR1 and CDR2 sequences are WSHSY and SAAADI. Trimming pared 8 bases from V and 1 base from J, leaving 8 bases between. The CDR3 runs to 12 residues. Here the CDR3 reads CASLDRNTEAFF. Written as DNA, the CDR3 is TGCGCCAGCCTGGACAGGAACACTGAAGCTTTCTTT.

This clone was counted between two and nine times. The chain carries TRBV27 and TRBJ1-2; 7 bases map to TRBD1. V lost 7 bases and J lost 8; bases outside the gene matches: 10. Germline loops: CDR1 MNHEY, CDR2 SMNVEV (reference sequence). This CDR3 contains 13 residues. This CDR3 reads CASISSGGGGYTF. CDR3 DNA sequence: TGTGCCAGCATCTCATCAGGGGGGGGAGGCTACACCTTC.

The chain carries TRBV11-2 and TRBJ2-5, with 8 bases fitting TRBD2. V lost 6 bases to trimming and J lost 1 base; unmatched junction nucleotides: 4. CDR3 size: 14 residues. Per germline, CDR1 SGHAT and CDR2 FQNNGV. The CDR3 loop reads CASSREGSQETQYF. DNA of the CDR3: TGTGCCAGCAGTCGGGAGGGGAGCCAAGAGACCCAGTACTTC.

J is TRBJ1-2 and V is TRBV19; 7 bases map to TRBD1. After removal of 6 bases from V and 2 bases from J, the junction contained 9 bases not matched to a gene. The CDR3 sequence is 15 residues long. From germline, CDR1 is LNHDA and CDR2 SQIVND (reference sequence). The CDR3 spells CASRPDMGQNYGYTF. The CDR3 DNA reads as TGTGCCAGTAGGCCTGATATGGGACAGAACTATGGCTACACCTTC.

The CDR3 DNA reads as TGTGCAATAGCGGGAGGATCCTACAATGAGCAGTTCTTC. Its protein is CAIAGGSYNEQFF. V usage is TRBV10-3 and J usage is TRBJ2-1, with 10 positions matching TRBD2. There are 13 residues in the CDR3. The germline CDR1 and CDR2 sequences are ENHRY and SYGVKD.

V and J are TRBV30 and TRBJ2-7, with 8 bases fitting TRBD1. The germline CDR1 and CDR2 sequences are GTSNPN and SVGIG (reference sequence). The CDR3 runs to 17 residues. J lost 3 bases, V lost 4 bases, and 17 bases had no gene match. DNA for the CDR3: TGTGCCTGGACGGCCGGGACAGGCACAGCGAAGGGCTACGAGCAGTACTTC. This gives the protein CAWTAGTGTAKGYEQYF.

Many counts were recorded for this clone. The chain employs TRBV9 and TRBJ2-1, with 10 bases identical to TRBD2. Germline V CDR1 and CDR2: SGDLS, YYNGEE. This CDR3 is 15 amino acids long. Trimming took 2 bases from V and 7 from J; bases not matched to a gene: 6. For the CDR3, the DNA is TGTGCCAGCAGCGTCAGCGGGAGGGGGAGGAATGAGCAGTTCTTC. Its protein product is CASSVSGRGRNEQFF.

This chain uses TRBV29-1 with TRBJ2-7; the D gene could be TRBD1 or TRBD2 (5 bases each). CDR3 length: 11 residues. From germline, CDR1 is SQVTM and CDR2 ANQGSEA. CDR3 bases: TGCATTAAGGGACCGATCTACGAGCAGTACTTC. As protein: CIKGPIYEQYF.